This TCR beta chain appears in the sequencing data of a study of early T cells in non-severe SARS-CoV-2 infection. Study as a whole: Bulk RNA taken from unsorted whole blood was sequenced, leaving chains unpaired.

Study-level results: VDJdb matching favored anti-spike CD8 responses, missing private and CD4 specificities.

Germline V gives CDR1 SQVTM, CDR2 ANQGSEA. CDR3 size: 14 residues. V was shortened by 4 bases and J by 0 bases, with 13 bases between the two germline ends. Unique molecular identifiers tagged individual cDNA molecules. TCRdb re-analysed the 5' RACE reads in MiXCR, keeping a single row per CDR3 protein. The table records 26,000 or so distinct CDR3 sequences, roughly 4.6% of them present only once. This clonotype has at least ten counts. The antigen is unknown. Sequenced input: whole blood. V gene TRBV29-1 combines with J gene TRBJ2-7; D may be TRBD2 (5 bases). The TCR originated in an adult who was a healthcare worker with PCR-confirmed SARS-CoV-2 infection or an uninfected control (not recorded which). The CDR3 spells CSVGGRANSYEQYF. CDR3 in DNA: TGCAGCGTTGGAGGGCGGGCCAACTCCTACGAGCAGTACTTC.